A single sample gave rise to the 7 T cell receptor beta chains below, sequenced in a study of T cell responses to AZD1222 COVID-19 vaccine. Clones were read by immunoSEQ multiplex PCR, and TCRdb kept only the in-frame ones, dropping some. The table lists around 120,000 clones, approximately 90% of them singletons. This specimen consisted of peripheral blood, obtained on day 0 of AZD1222 vaccination. The receptors derive from an adult in good health.

The V and J genes are TRBV3-1 (or the pseudogene TRBV3-2) and TRBJ2-3; TRBD1 matches at 8 bases. V trimming: 8 bases; J trimming: 4 bases; junction bases outside the gene matches: 5. Germline loops: CDR1 LGHDT, CDR2 YNNKEL (reference sequence). The length of the CDR3 is 13 residues. The chain's CDR3 is CASGQGRPDTQYF. CDR3 coding DNA: TGTGCCAGCGGACAGGGCCGTCCAGATACGCAGTATTTT.

The chain couples TRBV10-3 to TRBJ1-1; 9 nucleotides match TRBD1. The CDR3 runs to 14 residues. V lost 6 bases to trimming and J lost 5 bases; unmatched junction nucleotides: 7. Germline V gene lookup returns CDR1 ENHRY and CDR2 SYGVKD. The CDR3 here is CAIRGQGKETEAFF. CDR3 DNA: TGTGCCATCAGGGGACAGGGAAAGGAAACTGAAGCTTTCTTT.

For this clone: Other nucleotide sequences in the sample specify the same CDR3. The rearrangement joins TRBV6-2 or TRBV6-3 to TRBJ1-1; the D is unclear. The CDR3 is 13 residues long. Germline V gene data show CDR1 as MNHEY and CDR2 as SVGEGT. V was shortened by 5 bases and J by 0 bases, with 7 bases between the two germline ends. The CDR3 here is CASSITVNTEAFF. The CDR3 DNA reads TGTGCCAGCAGTATTACGGTGAACACTGAAGCTTTCTTT.

The genes are TRBV18 and TRBJ1-1; D gene uncertain. Trimming shortened V by 4 bases and J by 5 bases, and 20 bases separated the two germline ends. CDR1 and CDR2 from the germline V gene are KGHSH and LQKENI. CDR3 length equals 16 residues. CDR3 nucleotide sequence: TGTGCCAGCTCACTCGTGAGGAGTTCCCGAGGGACTGAAGCTTTCTTT. The encoded protein is CASSLVRSSRGTEAFF.

The V gene is TRBV19, the J gene TRBJ2-7, with D perhaps matching TRBD2 (10 bases). Germline CDR1 reads LNHDA; CDR2 reads SQIVND (reference sequence). The CDR3 consists of 19 residues. Trimming left V 4 bases short and J 3 bases short, with 28 bases between. The CDR3 coding sequence is TGTGCCAGTAGTACGGGGACAGGGTCCCATACTAGCGGGGTCTACGAGCAGTACTTC. Its translation is CASSTGTGSHTSGVYEQYF.

A word on this clone: Sequence at one end of the junction differs from germline and may be a read error. This chain connects TRBV6-1 to TRBJ2-7; D remains ambiguous. The CDR3 contains 11 residues. The germline gives CDR1 MNHNS, CDR2 SASEGT. CDR3 nucleotides: TGTGCCAGCCGTGACGGAATCGAGCAGTACTTC. It encodes CASRDGIEQYF.

The chain joins TRBV10-1 to TRBJ2-1; weak D call: TRBD2 (5 bases). The CDR3 is 14 residues long. V was pared by 3 bases and J by 6 bases, with 12 bases between. Germline CDR1 is WNHNN and CDR2 is SYGVQD (reference sequence). The CDR3 here is CASSDSGSGNEQFF. CDR3 coding DNA: TGCGCCAGCAGTGATTCGGGGTCCGGCAATGAGCAGTTCTTC.